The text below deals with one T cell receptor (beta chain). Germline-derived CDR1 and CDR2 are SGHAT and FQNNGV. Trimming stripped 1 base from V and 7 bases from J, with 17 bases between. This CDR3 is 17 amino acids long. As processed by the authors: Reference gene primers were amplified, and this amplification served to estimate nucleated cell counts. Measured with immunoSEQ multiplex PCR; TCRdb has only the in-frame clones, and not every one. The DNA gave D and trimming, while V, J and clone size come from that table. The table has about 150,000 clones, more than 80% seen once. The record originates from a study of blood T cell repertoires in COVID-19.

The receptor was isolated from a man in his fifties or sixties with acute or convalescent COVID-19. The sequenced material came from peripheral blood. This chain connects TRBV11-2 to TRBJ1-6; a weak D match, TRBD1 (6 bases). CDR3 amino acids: CASSLAGLGAGNSPLHF. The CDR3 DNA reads TGTGCCAGCAGCTTAGCGGGCTTGGGGGCTGGGAATTCACCCCTCCACTTT.